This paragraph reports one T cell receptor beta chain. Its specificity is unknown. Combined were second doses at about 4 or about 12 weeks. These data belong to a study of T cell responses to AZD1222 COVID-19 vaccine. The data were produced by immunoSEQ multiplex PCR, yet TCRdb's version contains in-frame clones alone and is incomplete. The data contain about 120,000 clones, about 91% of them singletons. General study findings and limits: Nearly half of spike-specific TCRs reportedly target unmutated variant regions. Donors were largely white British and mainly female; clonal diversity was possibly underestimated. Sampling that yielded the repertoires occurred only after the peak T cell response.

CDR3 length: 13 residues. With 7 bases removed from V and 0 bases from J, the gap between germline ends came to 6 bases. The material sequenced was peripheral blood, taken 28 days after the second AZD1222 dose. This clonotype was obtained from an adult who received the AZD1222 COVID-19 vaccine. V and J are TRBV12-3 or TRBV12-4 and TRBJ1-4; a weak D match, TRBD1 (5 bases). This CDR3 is CASKQATNEKLFF. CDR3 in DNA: TGTGCCAGCAAACAGGCAACTAATGAAAAACTGTTTTTT.